The rows below give T cell receptor beta chains drawn from one sample of a study of cytomegalovirus exposure and HLA in healthy donors. Method: immunoSEQ multiplex PCR; TCRdb's copy keeps in-frame clones and lacks some. The sample holds more than 90,000 clones, around 80% seen once. The sample comprised PBMCs. These receptors originate from a human donor in good health. Both conserved end residues are part of each CDR3. Each record gives: V gene, D gene, CDR3 length, clone size, J gene, CDR3 DNA, CDR3 protein. A D gene is named only where the DNA matches it firmly. Expanded clones are given a class, and other clones once, few, many or no size at all.

v_gene: TRBV4-3
d_gene: TRBD2
len: 16
abundance: .
j_gene: TRBJ2-1
CDR3nt: TGCGCCAGCAGCACCCGAGCGGGAGGGCCTCGAAATGAGCAGTTCTTC
CDR3aa: CASSTRAGGPRNEQFF

v_gene: TRBV10-1
d_gene: .
len: 14
abundance: .
j_gene: TRBJ2-7
CDR3nt: TGCGCCAGCAGTGCCGGGACACAAACCTACGAGCAGTACTTC
CDR3aa: CASSAGTQTYEQYF

v_gene: TRBV29-1
d_gene: TRBD2
len: 13
abundance: .
j_gene: TRBJ2-5
CDR3nt: TGCAGCGCTAATATAGCGGGAGAGGAGACCCAGTACTTC
CDR3aa: CSANIAGEETQYF

v_gene: TRBV14
d_gene: TRBD1
len: 16
abundance: .
j_gene: TRBJ1-5
CDR3nt: TGTGCCAGCAGCCAAGACAAGGACAGGGATAATCAGCCCCAGCATTTT
CDR3aa: CASSQDKDRDNQPQHF

v_gene: TRBV5-4
d_gene: .
len: 15
abundance: .
j_gene: TRBJ2-3
CDR3nt: TGTGCCAGCAGCTTGGGACTAGACCTCACAGATACGCAGTATTTT
CDR3aa: CASSLGLDLTDTQYF

v_gene: TRBV19
d_gene: .
len: 15
abundance: .
j_gene: TRBJ2-2
CDR3nt: TGTGCCAGTAGAATCCCGGGACACCCGACCGGGGAGCTGTTTTTT
CDR3aa: CASRIPGHPTGELFF

v_gene: TRBV6-1
d_gene: TRBD1
len: 14
abundance: few
j_gene: TRBJ2-2
CDR3nt: TGTGCCAGCAACCTACAGGGGGCGGCCGGGGAGCTGTTTTTT
CDR3aa: CASNLQGAAGELFF

v_gene: TRBV5-4
d_gene: .
len: 14
abundance: .
j_gene: TRBJ2-7
CDR3nt: TGTGCCAGCAGCTTGTTAGGGAGCTCCTACGAGCAGTACTTC
CDR3aa: CASSLLGSSYEQYF

v_gene: TRBV6-1
d_gene: TRBD2
len: 16
abundance: .
j_gene: TRBJ2-7
CDR3nt: TGTGCCAGCAGTGAATTAGTCGGGGGGGGGTTCTACGAGCAGTACTTC
CDR3aa: CASSELVGGGFYEQYF

v_gene: TRBV5-1
d_gene: TRBD1
len: 16
abundance: .
j_gene: TRBJ1-1
CDR3nt: TGCGCCAGCAGCGTCCGGGACAGGGCATTTAGCACTGAAGCTTTCTTT
CDR3aa: CASSVRDRAFSTEAFF

v_gene: TRBV4-1
d_gene: TRBD1
len: 15
abundance: .
j_gene: TRBJ1-3
CDR3nt: TGCGCCAGCAGTCTCCCAGGGGGCTCTGGAAACACCATATATTTT
CDR3aa: CASSLPGGSGNTIYF

v_gene: TRBV6-5
d_gene: .
len: 15
abundance: .
j_gene: TRBJ2-7
CDR3nt: TGTGCCAGCAGTTACTCAAGAGCGCCCAACTGCGAGCAGTACTTC
CDR3aa: CASSYSRAPNCEQYF

v_gene: TRBV10-2
d_gene: TRBD1
len: 13
abundance: few
j_gene: TRBJ2-5
CDR3nt: TGCGCCAGCAGTCCCGGGACAGGTTGGGACCAGTACTTC
CDR3aa: CASSPGTGWDQYF

v_gene: TRBV19
d_gene: .
len: 15
abundance: .
j_gene: TRBJ1-6
CDR3nt: TGTGCCAGTAGTAGCATAGAGATTTATAATTCACCCCTCCACTTT
CDR3aa: CASSSIEIYNSPLHF

v_gene: TRBV4-1
d_gene: TRBD1
len: 15
abundance: few
j_gene: TRBJ1-4
CDR3nt: TGCGCCAGCAGCCAAGGGGACAGGGACGAGGAAAAACTGTTTTTT
CDR3aa: CASSQGDRDEEKLFF

v_gene: TRBV5-1
d_gene: .
len: 17
abundance: .
j_gene: TRBJ2-7
CDR3nt: TGCGCCAGCAGCCTACATGACCTTACCGGGGTCCCCTACGAGCAGTACTTC
CDR3aa: CASSLHDLTGVPYEQYF

v_gene: TRBV5-1
d_gene: TRBD2
len: 15
abundance: .
j_gene: TRBJ2-1
CDR3nt: TGCGCCAGCAGCTTGGCAGCTAGCGGAAACAATGAGCAGTTCTTC
CDR3aa: CASSLAASGNNEQFF

v_gene: TRBV2
d_gene: TRBD1
len: 14
abundance: .
j_gene: TRBJ2-6
CDR3nt: TGTGCCAGCGGGACAGCCTCTGGGGCCAACGTCCTGACTTTC
CDR3aa: CASGTASGANVLTF

v_gene: TRBV6-1
d_gene: .
len: 14
abundance: .
j_gene: TRBJ1-2
CDR3nt: TGTGCCAGCAGTGAAGTGGGAGTAATCTATGGCTACACCTTC
CDR3aa: CASSEVGVIYGYTF

v_gene: TRBV6-6
d_gene: .
len: 13
abundance: .
j_gene: TRBJ1-5
CDR3nt: TGTGCCACATTAACCGGTTTTAATCAGCCCCAGCATTTT
CDR3aa: CATLTGFNQPQHF

v_gene: TRBV5-6
d_gene: TRBD1
len: 16
abundance: .
j_gene: TRBJ2-7
CDR3nt: TGTGCCAGCAGCTTGTGGTCCTGGACAGGGGGCAACGAGCAGTACTTC
CDR3aa: CASSLWSWTGGNEQYF

v_gene: TRBV5-1
d_gene: TRBD1
len: 17
abundance: .
j_gene: TRBJ2-6
CDR3nt: TGCGCCAGCAGCCCCGGGACAGGCCCCTCTGGGGCCAACGTCCTGACTTTC
CDR3aa: CASSPGTGPSGANVLTF

v_gene: TRBV6-5
d_gene: .
len: 16
abundance: .
j_gene: TRBJ1-3
CDR3nt: TGTGCCAGCAGTTACTCCAGGGCGAGCTCTGGAAACACCATATATTTT
CDR3aa: CASSYSRASSGNTIYF

v_gene: TRBV7-2
d_gene: TRBD1
len: 17
abundance: .
j_gene: TRBJ1-6
CDR3nt: TGTGCCAGCACCAAACCCGCTTCCGGGACAGGGGTTTCACCCCTCCACTTT
CDR3aa: CASTKPASGTGVSPLHF

v_gene: TRBV6-5
d_gene: .
len: 16
abundance: .
j_gene: TRBJ1-4
CDR3nt: TGTGCCAGCAGTTACTTCGAATTAGCAGCCGTTGAAAAACTGTTTTTT
CDR3aa: CASSYFELAAVEKLFF

v_gene: TRBV29-1
d_gene: TRBD1
len: 14
abundance: .
j_gene: TRBJ1-5
CDR3nt: TGCAGCGTTGGGGACAGTTATAGCAATCAGCCCCAGCATTTT
CDR3aa: CSVGDSYSNQPQHF

v_gene: TRBV10-2
d_gene: TRBD1
len: 14
abundance: .
j_gene: TRBJ2-7
CDR3nt: TGCGCCAGCAGGCCCCGACAGGGGGTGAGCGAGCAGTACTTC
CDR3aa: CASRPRQGVSEQYF

v_gene: TRBV11-1
d_gene: TRBD1
len: 17
abundance: .
j_gene: TRBJ1-1
CDR3nt: TGTGCCAGCAGCTTAACAGGGGGGCGGCTGGGGAACACTGAAGCTTTCTTT
CDR3aa: CASSLTGGRLGNTEAFF

v_gene: TRBV2
d_gene: .
len: 13
abundance: .
j_gene: TRBJ1-2
CDR3nt: TGTGCCAGCAGGAAGGGGCCTAACTATGGCTACACCTTC
CDR3aa: CASRKGPNYGYTF

v_gene: TRBV9
d_gene: .
len: 16
abundance: .
j_gene: TRBJ2-7
CDR3nt: TGTGCCAGCAGCCCATCCGGGACTCCTGGCTCCTACGAGCAGTACTTC
CDR3aa: CASSPSGTPGSYEQYF

v_gene: TRBV10-2
d_gene: TRBD1
len: 14
abundance: .
j_gene: TRBJ1-1
CDR3nt: TGCGCCAGCAGACAACAGGGGTTGGGCACTGAAGCTTTCTTT
CDR3aa: CASRQQGLGTEAFF

v_gene: TRBV27
d_gene: .
len: 14
abundance: .
j_gene: TRBJ1-5
CDR3nt: TGTGCCAGCAGGCTTCGGGGGGGCAATCAGCCCCAGCATTTT
CDR3aa: CASRLRGGNQPQHF

v_gene: TRBV5-1
d_gene: .
len: 16
abundance: .
j_gene: TRBJ1-3
CDR3nt: TGCGCCAGCACCTCCGGGGGAAAGTCGGACGGAAACACCATATATTTT
CDR3aa: CASTSGGKSDGNTIYF

v_gene: TRBV18
d_gene: .
len: 14
abundance: .
j_gene: TRBJ2-3
CDR3nt: TGTGCCAGCTCACCCCGGGGGATCACAGATACGCAGTATTTT
CDR3aa: CASSPRGITDTQYF

v_gene: TRBV6-1
d_gene: TRBD1
len: 15
abundance: .
j_gene: TRBJ2-7
CDR3nt: TGTGCCAGCAGTGAAGAAGGGACAGGGACGAACGAGCAGTACTTC
CDR3aa: CASSEEGTGTNEQYF

v_gene: TRBV7-9
d_gene: TRBD1
len: 16
abundance: .
j_gene: TRBJ1-1
CDR3nt: TGTGCCAGCAGCCAATGGACAGGGGGCAGTGCCACTGAAGCTTTCTTT
CDR3aa: CASSQWTGGSATEAFF

v_gene: TRBV14
d_gene: TRBD2
len: 17
abundance: .
j_gene: TRBJ2-5
CDR3nt: TGTGCCAGCAGCCCAAGAGGGACTAGCGGACTTCAAGAGACCCAGTACTTC
CDR3aa: CASSPRGTSGLQETQYF

v_gene: TRBV7-6
d_gene: .
len: 13
abundance: once
j_gene: TRBJ1-5
CDR3nt: TGTGCCAGCAGCTTAAGGGGAAACCAGCCCCAGCATTTT
CDR3aa: CASSLRGNQPQHF

v_gene: TRBV4-2
d_gene: TRBD1
len: 17
abundance: .
j_gene: TRBJ1-2
CDR3nt: TGTGCCAGCAGCCAAGATCGGCAGGGGGCCCTCTATTATGGCTACACCTTC
CDR3aa: CASSQDRQGALYYGYTF

v_gene: TRBV9
d_gene: .
len: 14
abundance: few
j_gene: TRBJ2-2
CDR3nt: TGTGCCAGCAGCGTAGGAGCCGCACCCGGGGAGCTGTTTTTT
CDR3aa: CASSVGAAPGELFF

v_gene: TRBV18
d_gene: .
len: 15
abundance: many
j_gene: TRBJ2-6
CDR3nt: TGTGCCAGCTCACCTCCCGGCTCTGGGGCCAACGTCCTGACTTTC
CDR3aa: CASSPPGSGANVLTF

v_gene: TRBV14
d_gene: .
len: 15
abundance: .
j_gene: TRBJ2-7
CDR3nt: TGTGCCAGCAGCCAAGGAGTCCAGGGCTCCTACGAGCAGTACTTC
CDR3aa: CASSQGVQGSYEQYF

v_gene: TRBV6-5
d_gene: .
len: 13
abundance: .
j_gene: TRBJ2-7
CDR3nt: TGTGCCAGCAGATTCTTTACAGGGTCCGAGCAGTACTTC
CDR3aa: CASRFFTGSEQYF

v_gene: TRBV5-5
d_gene: .
len: 14
abundance: .
j_gene: TRBJ2-5
CDR3nt: TGTGCCAGCAGCCGTCCGGCAGGGGACGAGACCCAGTACTTC
CDR3aa: CASSRPAGDETQYF

v_gene: TRBV6-6
d_gene: TRBD1
len: 14
abundance: .
j_gene: TRBJ1-1
CDR3nt: TGTGCCAGCAGACCGACAGGGGGCGCAACTGAAGCTTTCTTT
CDR3aa: CASRPTGGATEAFF

v_gene: TRBV18
d_gene: .
len: 16
abundance: .
j_gene: TRBJ2-1
CDR3nt: TGTGCCAGCTCACCACTTCAACGAGCAGGGAACAATGAGCAGTTCTTC
CDR3aa: CASSPLQRAGNNEQFF

v_gene: TRBV5-1
d_gene: .
len: 12
abundance: few
j_gene: TRBJ2-1
CDR3nt: TGCGCCAGCAGCTGGAGTTACAATGAGCAGTTCTTC
CDR3aa: CASSWSYNEQFF

v_gene: TRBV9
d_gene: TRBD2
len: 14
abundance: .
j_gene: TRBJ2-7
CDR3nt: TGTGCCAGCTCTTCGACTAGCGGGAACAACGAGCAGTACTTC
CDR3aa: CASSSTSGNNEQYF

v_gene: TRBV2
d_gene: .
len: 14
abundance: .
j_gene: TRBJ1-5
CDR3nt: TGTGCCAGCCGTACGGGGGGTGAGGGACAGCCCCAGCATTTT
CDR3aa: CASRTGGEGQPQHF

v_gene: TRBV5-1
d_gene: TRBD2
len: 15
abundance: .
j_gene: TRBJ2-1
CDR3nt: TGCGCCAGCAGCTGGGGGACTAGAAGGGACAATGAGCAGTTCTTC
CDR3aa: CASSWGTRRDNEQFF

v_gene: TRBV12-5
d_gene: TRBD1
len: 15
abundance: .
j_gene: TRBJ1-2
CDR3nt: TGTGCTAGTGGTTTGTTTGAGGGGCAGGGGGCTGGCTACACCTTC
CDR3aa: CASGLFEGQGAGYTF

v_gene: TRBV7-8
d_gene: .
len: 16
abundance: .
j_gene: TRBJ2-3
CDR3nt: TGTGCCAGCAGCCTCCTAGAGCCAGCTAGCACAGATACGCAGTATTTT
CDR3aa: CASSLLEPASTDTQYF

v_gene: TRBV7-2
d_gene: .
len: 13
abundance: .
j_gene: TRBJ2-7
CDR3nt: TGTGCCAGCAGCTTCCGAGACACCTACGAGCAGTACTTC
CDR3aa: CASSFRDTYEQYF

v_gene: TRBV18
d_gene: TRBD1
len: 15
abundance: .
j_gene: TRBJ1-5
CDR3nt: TGTGCCAGCTCCCTCGGAACAGGGGGGGGTCAGCCCCAGCATTTT
CDR3aa: CASSLGTGGGQPQHF

v_gene: TRBV7-6
d_gene: TRBD2
len: 16
abundance: .
j_gene: TRBJ2-1
CDR3nt: TGTGCCAGCAGCCAGACAACTAGCGGAGACTACAATGAGCAGTTCTTC
CDR3aa: CASSQTTSGDYNEQFF

v_gene: TRBV5-1
d_gene: TRBD2
len: 15
abundance: many
j_gene: TRBJ2-7
CDR3nt: TGCGCCAGCAGCTTGTTACCTAGCGGGAGCTACGAGCAGTACTTC
CDR3aa: CASSLLPSGSYEQYF

v_gene: TRBV5-4
d_gene: TRBD1
len: 16
abundance: once
j_gene: TRBJ2-1
CDR3nt: TGTGCCAGCAGTTTTGGTGGCCAGGGGGCCCACAATGAGCAGTTCTTC
CDR3aa: CASSFGGQGAHNEQFF

v_gene: TRBV9
d_gene: .
len: 14
abundance: .
j_gene: TRBJ2-4
CDR3nt: TGTGCCAGCAGCCCCCGTACGTCCGAGAACATTCAGTACTTC
CDR3aa: CASSPRTSENIQYF

v_gene: TRBV6-5
d_gene: TRBD2
len: 16
abundance: .
j_gene: TRBJ2-3
CDR3nt: TGTGCCAGCAGTTCGAAGCTAGCGGGATACGCAGATACGCAGTATTTT
CDR3aa: CASSSKLAGYADTQYF